This entry describes one TCR beta chain. The sample belongs to a study of blood T cell repertoires in COVID-19. As for the study in general: From the United States, Italy and Spain came samples of acute and convalescent COVID-19. Sample material is recorded as cDNA or gDNA derived from T cells, B-cell-depleted T cells, or PBMCs.

Original processing notes: The authors estimated nucleated cell counts from reference gene primer amplification. Profiled with immunoSEQ multiplex PCR; TCRdb holds only in-frame clones, not every one. V and J calls and clone size are as listed in that table; D and trimming were resolved from the DNA. The sample lists fewer than 100,000 clones; approximately 85% were seen once. V lost 6 bases and J 6 bases, leaving 12 bases between the germline ends. The CDR3 loop spans 12 amino acids. CDR1 is KGHSH, CDR2 LQKENI, per germline. This receptor was obtained from a human donor in a cohort sampled during active COVID-19. Material: peripheral blood. The chain is built from TRBV18 and TRBJ2-7; D is perhaps TRBD2 (5 bases). The CDR3 coding sequence is TGTGCCAGCTCTCGGAGCGGAGGCGAGCAGTACTTC. Protein sequence: CASSRSGGEQYF.